The 6 T cell receptor beta chains listed next were all sequenced from one sample in a study of CXCR3-negative and CXCR3-positive naive CD8 T cells. Study-wide results and limits: Greater hydrophobicity was found in TRB CDR3s of CXCR3-positive naive cells than of CXCR3-negative naive cells.

No cognate antigen is known for these TCRs. Via 5' RACE with UMI labels, TRB cDNA libraries were prepared. TCRdb re-called the 5' RACE reads and gives one entry per CDR3 protein, without DNA. Its table records 120,000 to 150,000 distinct CDR3 sequences. Sequencing used naive CXCR3+ CD8+ T cells from blood. Described subset: CD45RO-CCR7+CD27+CD95- naive CD8+ T cells expressing CXCR3 (TNR3+). The source is a human donor in good health. Some clones in this sample may be carry-over from other donors' samples.

The chain employs TRBV12-3 or TRBV12-4 and TRBJ2-2; the D gene TCRdb calls, TRBD2, cannot be checked with no DNA. This CDR3 contains 16 residues. The CDR3 reads CASSLVAGVTTGELFF.

The chain is built from TRBV29-1 and TRBJ2-7; with no DNA, the TCRdb D assignment of TRBD1 cannot be verified. Germline CDR1 SQVTM, CDR2 ANQGSEA. The CDR3 is made up of 14 amino acids. The chain's CDR3 is CSVDAGLSSYEQYF.

The chain employs TRBV5-4 and TRBJ1-5. Germline V CDR1 and CDR2: SGHNT, YYREEE (reference sequence). This CDR3 region has 13 residues. CDR3 sequence: CASSLDGNQPQHF.

The genes are TRBV6-2 or TRBV6-3 and TRBJ1-5; TCRdb gives TRBD1 as the D gene, but with no DNA this cannot be confirmed. CDR1 and CDR2 (germline): MNHEY, SVGEGT. The CDR3 is 14 residues long. CDR3 in amino acids: CASTAETGYQPQHF.

The chain joins TRBV3-1 to TRBJ2-1; TCRdb designates TRBD1, a call that cannot be tested without DNA. CDR1 LGHDT and CDR2 YNNKEL come from the germline V gene (reference sequence). The CDR3 covers 15 residues. The CDR3: CASSQVLDSPIEQFF.

Here the CDR3 reads CASSWQGTGELFF. This chain links TRBV19 with TRBJ2-2; the TCRdb D gene call, TRBD1, has no DNA to confirm it. Germline-derived CDR1 and CDR2 are LNHDA and SQIVND (reference sequence). This CDR3 has 13 residues. The full variable domain, rest sourced from reference TRBV19 and TRBJ2-2, is DGGITQSPKYLFRKEGQNVTLSCEQNLNHDAMYWYRQDPGQGLRLIYYSQIVNDFQKGDIAEGYSVSREKKESFPLTVTSAQKNPTAFYLCASSWQGTGELFFGEGSRLTVL.